A selection of T cell receptor beta chains follows, all from one sample in a study of T cell repertoires in cytomegalovirus infection. TCRdb recomputed calls from the reads with MiXCR, one row per CDR3 protein. In the table there are 150,000 to 200,000 distinct CDR3 sequences, approximately 9.6% of which are singletons. Sequencing used PBMCs. These receptors were taken from a human donor in good health (CMV status not recorded). Some clones in this sample may be carry-over from other donors' samples. CDR3s include the opening cysteine and the closing phenylalanine or tryptophan. D genes are given only for firm matches. The size of a clone is reported for some rows only, either as once, few or many, or as a class for expanded clones.

>TRBV20-1|TRBJ2-2|TRBD2|14|-
CSARPGLATGELFF
TGCAGTGCTAGGCCGGGACTAGCCACCGGGGAGCTGTTTTTT
>TRBV7-6|TRBJ2-1|-|13|many
CASSFRGYNEQFF
TGTGCCAGCAGCTTTCGCGGGTACAATGAGCAGTTCTTC
>TRBV29-1|TRBJ2-7|-|12|few
CSVTTDGYEQYF
TGCAGCGTTACTACGGACGGCTACGAGCAGTACTTC
>TRBV19|TRBJ1-1|-|13|many
CASSLIQGTEAFF
TGTGCCAGTAGTCTCATCCAAGGCACTGAAGCTTTCTTT
>TRBV11-2|TRBJ2-2|-|15|many
CASSSVGALLGELFF
TGTGCCAGCAGCTCTGTTGGGGCCTTACTGGGGGAGCTGTTTTTT
>TRBV7-6|TRBJ2-5|-|15|many
CASSLKAQPQETQYF
TGTGCTAGCAGCTTAAAGGCCCAGCCCCAAGAGACCCAGTACTTC
>TRBV6-1|TRBJ2-1|TRBD2|16|many
CASRGLAGSSYNEQFF
TGTGCCAGCAGGGGACTAGCGGGCTCCTCCTACAATGAGCAGTTCTTC
>TRBV14|TRBJ1-2|-|16|many
CASSQDLISTAYGYTF
TGTGCCAGCAGCCAAGATCTTATATCAACTGCCTATGGCTACACCTTC
>TRBV18|TRBJ2-5|-|12|few
CASSPKRETQYF
TGTGCCAGCTCACCAAAGCGGGAGACCCAGTACTTC
>TRBV6-1|TRBJ1-5|-|16|many
CASSEGSAYSNQPQHF
TGTGCCAGCAGCGAAGGGTCAGCCTATAGCAATCAGCCCCAGCATTTT
>TRBV2|TRBJ2-7|-|13|-
CASSYRVAYEQYF
TGTGCCAGCAGTTATAGGGTAGCCTACGAGCAGTACTTC
>TRBV30|TRBJ1-2|-|13|many
CAWSDTRFGGYTF
TGTGCCTGGAGCGATACGCGGTTCGGTGGCTACACCTTC
>TRBV28|TRBJ1-5|TRBD1|15|many
CASSAGTVSGQPQHF
TGTGCCAGCAGTGCCGGGACAGTCTCAGGTCAGCCCCAGCATTTT
>TRBV15|TRBJ2-6|-|15|many
CATSRGGAGANVLTF
TGTGCCACCAGCAGGGGAGGCGCTGGGGCCAACGTCCTGACTTTC
>TRBV6-6|TRBJ2-3|-|15|many
CASSYSEKGGDTQYF
TGTGCCAGCAGTTACTCAGAAAAGGGTGGCGATACGCAGTATTTT
>TRBV20-1|TRBJ2-5|-|12|many
CSATDSQETQYF
TGCAGTGCTACCGACTCTCAAGAGACCCAGTACTTC
>TRBV7-2|TRBJ2-5|-|15|many
CASSLALWLEETQYF
TGTGCCAGCAGCTTAGCGTTGTGGCTAGAGGAGACCCAGTACTTC
>TRBV15|TRBJ1-2|-|14|many
CATSSESYFNGYTF
TGTGCCACCAGCAGCGAGTCGTATTTCAATGGCTACACCTTC
>TRBV2|TRBJ1-1|TRBD1|15|many
CASRTGTGVITEAFF
TGTGCCAGCAGAACTGGGACAGGAGTCATCACTGAAGCTTTCTTT
>TRBV18|TRBJ2-7|-|13|-
CASSPGLFYEQYF
TGTGCCAGCTCACCGGGACTCTTCTACGAGCAGTACTTC